Each of the 17 T cell receptor beta chains below was sequenced from the same sample in a study of blood T cell repertoires in COVID-19. Produced via immunoSEQ multiplex PCR; TCRdb's table is partial and in-frame only. The data contain 89,000 or so clones, 90% to 95% of them singletons. Source material: peripheral blood. The receptor source for this set is a human donor with active COVID-19. The donor label of this sample is uncertain.

The genes are TRBV7-2 and TRBJ2-7; TRBD1 matches at 8 bases. The CDR3 runs to 14 residues. Germline V gene data show CDR1 as SGHTA and CDR2 as FQGNSA. J gave up 5 bases and V 2 bases, and 5 bases lay outside the gene matches. In DNA form, the CDR3 reads TGTGCCAGCAGCTTATTTCCAGGGGGCGACGAGCAGTACTTC. Translation: CASSLFPGGDEQYF.

The chain couples TRBV6-5 to TRBJ2-7; maybe TRBD2 (6 bases). Germline-derived CDR1 and CDR2 are MNHEY and SVGAGI. Trimming removed 4 bases at V and 2 bases at J, with 18 bases between. This CDR3 is built from 16 residues. CDR3 in amino acids: CASSFQVAVNTYEQYF. As DNA, the CDR3 is TGTGCCAGCAGTTTCCAGGTAGCGGTCAATACCTACGAGCAGTACTTC.

The rearrangement links TRBV5-5 to TRBJ2-6; perhaps TRBD1 as D (6 bases). Germline V gives CDR1 SGHKS, CDR2 YYEKEE (reference sequence). This CDR3 region has 17 residues. Between the trimmed V and J ends, which lost 6 bases and 2 bases, there was a span of 18 bases. The CDR3 sequence is CASTVTDSLTGANVLTF. For the CDR3, the DNA is TGTGCCAGCACCGTGACGGACAGTTTAACTGGGGCCAACGTCCTGACTTTC.

The chain links TRBV6-1 to TRBJ1-1, with D possibly being TRBD1 (5 bases). Germline-derived CDR1 and CDR2 are MNHNS and SASEGT. V lost 0 bases and J 11 bases, leaving 19 bases between the germline ends. This CDR3 comprises 15 residues. The CDR3 reads CASSEAPAGPVWAFF. The CDR3 DNA reads as TGTGCCAGCAGTGAAGCGCCGGCAGGGCCCGTTTGGGCTTTCTTT.

The rearrangement uses TRBV28 and TRBJ2-7; 11 bases line up with TRBD2. The CDR3 is 14 amino acids. V lost 6 bases to trimming and J lost 6 bases; unmatched junction nucleotides: 7. Germline V lookup: CDR1 MDHEN, CDR2 SYDVKM. For the CDR3, the DNA is TGTGCCAGCAGCCTTAGCGGGAGGGCGTCCGAGCAGTACTTC. It encodes CASSLSGRASEQYF.

V and J are TRBV5-1 and TRBJ1-3; 8 bases map to TRBD1. The CDR3 is made up of 14 amino acids. V shed 1 base, J shed 4 bases, and the junction held 1 base outside the gene matches. Germline values: CDR1 SGHRS, CDR2 YFSETQ. In DNA, the CDR3 is TGCGCCAGCAGCTTGCAGGGGGCGGGAAACACCATATATTTT. This encodes CASSLQGAGNTIYF.

The J gene is TRBJ2-7, the V gene TRBV3-1 (or the pseudogene TRBV3-2), with 8 bases matching TRBD1. V shed 0 bases and J 3 bases; nucleotides not matched to a gene: 10. The germline CDR1 and CDR2 sequences are LGHDT and YNNKEL (reference sequence). The CDR3 runs to 17 residues. CDR3 protein: CASSQDPLTGAFYEQYF. The CDR3 DNA sequence: TGTGCCAGCAGCCAAGATCCACTGACAGGGGCCTTCTACGAGCAGTACTTC.

The V and J genes are TRBV7-2 and TRBJ2-3; 7 bases match TRBD2. The V gene's germline CDR1 is SGHTA and CDR2 FQGNSA. The CDR3 extends over 14 amino acids. J lost 4 bases, V lost 5 bases, and 6 bases had no gene match. The CDR3 nucleotides read TGTGCCAGCAGCCGCGGGAGTTTGGCAGATACGCAGTATTTT. Its translation: CASSRGSLADTQYF.

In this sample, this clone turned up once. V is TRBV19 and J is TRBJ2-3, with 9 bases that match TRBD2. The CDR3 covers 15 residues. Germline V gene data show CDR1 as LNHDA and CDR2 as SQIVND (reference sequence). V dropped 8 bases and J dropped 0; count of bases not matched to a gene: 6. The CDR3 spells CASGGLARSTDTQYF. The CDR3 region has the DNA TGTGCCAGTGGTGGACTAGCGAGAAGCACAGATACGCAGTATTTT.

The V call is TRBV19, the J call TRBJ2-1; TRBD2 matches at 12 bases. Germline assignment: CDR1 LNHDA and CDR2 SQIVND (reference sequence). Trimming took 3 bases from V and 7 from J; bases not matched to a gene: 13. The CDR3 contains 18 residues. Here the CDR3 DNA reads TGTGCCAGTAGTATTACAGGGGACAGTACTAGCGGGAGGAATGAGCAGTTCTTC. Translated: CASSITGDSTSGRNEQFF.

The genes are TRBV4-1 and TRBJ1-3; D unresolved. V lost 1 base to trimming and J lost 2 bases, with 12 bases between them. The germline V gene encodes CDR1 MGHRA and CDR2 YSYEKL. The CDR3 is made up of 16 amino acids. The CDR3 region is CASSQGPSVTGNTIYF. CDR3 in DNA: TGCGCCAGCAGCCAAGGGCCCTCAGTTACTGGAAACACCATATATTTT.

The rearrangement joins TRBV19 to TRBJ1-1, with D tentatively TRBD1 (6 bases). V shed 4 bases and J shed 4 bases, with 7 bases lying between them. Per the germline V gene, CDR1 is LNHDA and CDR2 is SQIVND (reference sequence). CDR3 length equals 12 residues. The CDR3 region is CASSTTGTEAFF. The CDR3 region has the DNA TGTGCCAGTAGTACGACAGGCACTGAAGCTTTCTTT. The full variable domain, completed using reference TRBV19 and TRBJ1-1, is DGGITQSPKYLFRKEGQNVTLSCEQNLNHDAMYWYRQDPGQGLRLIYYSQIVNDFQKGDIAEGYSVSREKKESFPLTVTSAQKNPTAFYLCASSTTGTEAFFGQGTRLTVV.

The chain combines TRBV7-2 with TRBJ1-6; TRBD1 is a possible D gene (5 bases). Germline lookup yields CDR1 SGHTA and CDR2 FQGNSA. CDR3 length equals 18 residues. With 1 base removed from V and 4 bases from J, the gap between germline ends came to 17 bases. The CDR3 region is CASSLEALGAGYNSPLHF. CDR3 nucleotide sequence: TGTGCCAGCAGCTTAGAGGCCCTCGGCGCAGGGTATAATTCACCCCTCCACTTT.

The chain employs TRBV7-9 and TRBJ1-1; D remains ambiguous. Germline CDR1 reads SEHNR; CDR2 reads FQNEAQ (reference sequence). This CDR3 has 12 residues. The V and J ends lost 6 bases and 6 bases respectively, with 11 bases between them. CDR3 coding DNA: TGTGCCAGCAGAAGCAAGGAGGCTGAAGCTTTCTTT. This sequence encodes CASRSKEAEAFF.

V gene TRBV6-5 combines with J gene TRBJ2-1; 7 bases line up with TRBD1. This CDR3 is built from 12 residues. V shed 11 bases, J shed 7 bases, and the junction held 8 bases outside the gene matches. Germline-derived CDR1 and CDR2 are MNHEY and SVGAGI. The CDR3 nucleotides are TGTGCCCATAACAGGGGAACTAATGAGCAGTTCTTC. It yields the protein CAHNRGTNEQFF.

The chain recombines TRBV2 with TRBJ2-7; D remains unclear. The CDR3 contains 12 residues. Germline loops: CDR1 SNHLY, CDR2 FYNNEI. V gave up 10 bases and J gave up 0 bases, with 10 bases separating them. Written as DNA, the CDR3 is TGTGCCACCTATCATGACTCCTACGAGCAGTACTTC. Translation: CATYHDSYEQYF.

The chain links TRBV7-2 to TRBJ2-1, with TRBD1 as a possible D gene (5 bases). Germline V CDR1 and CDR2: SGHTA, FQGNSA. V shed 6 bases and J shed 1 base, with 7 bases lying between them. The CDR3 totals 13 residues. In DNA, the CDR3 is TGTGCCAGCAGGGGGCTTTCCTACAATGAGCAGTTCTTC. Amino acid sequence: CASRGLSYNEQFF.